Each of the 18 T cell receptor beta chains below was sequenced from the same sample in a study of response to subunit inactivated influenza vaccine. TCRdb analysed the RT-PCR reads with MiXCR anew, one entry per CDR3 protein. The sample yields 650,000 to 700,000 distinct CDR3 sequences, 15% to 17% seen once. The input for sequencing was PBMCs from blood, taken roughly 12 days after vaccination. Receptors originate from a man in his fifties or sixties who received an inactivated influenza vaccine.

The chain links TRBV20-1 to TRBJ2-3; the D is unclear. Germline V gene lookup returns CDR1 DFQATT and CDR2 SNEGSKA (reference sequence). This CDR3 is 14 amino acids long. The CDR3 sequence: CSSLPLGRTDTQYF. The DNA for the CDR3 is TGCAGCTCTCTGCCTCTAGGGCGCACAGATACGCAGTATTTT.

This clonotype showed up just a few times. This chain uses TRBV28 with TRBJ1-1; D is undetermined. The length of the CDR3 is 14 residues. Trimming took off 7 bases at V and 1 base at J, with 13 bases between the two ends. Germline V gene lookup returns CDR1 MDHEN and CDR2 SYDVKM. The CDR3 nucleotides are TGTGCCAGCACCCCTTATAAGGGGAACACTGAAGCTTTCTTT. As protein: CASTPYKGNTEAFF. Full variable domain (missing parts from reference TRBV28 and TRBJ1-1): DVKVTQSSRYLVKRTGEKVFLECVQDMDHENMFWYRQDPGLGLRLIYFSYDVKMKEKGDIPEGYSVSREKKERFSLILESASTNQTSMYLCASTPYKGNTEAFFGQGTRLTVV.

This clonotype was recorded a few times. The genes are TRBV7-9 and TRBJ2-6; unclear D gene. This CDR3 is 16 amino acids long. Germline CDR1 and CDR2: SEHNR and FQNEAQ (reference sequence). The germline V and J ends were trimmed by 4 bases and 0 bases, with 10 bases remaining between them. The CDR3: CASSSWTASGANVLTF. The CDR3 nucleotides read TGTGCCAGCAGCTCCTGGACCGCCTCTGGGGCCAACGTCCTGACTTTC.

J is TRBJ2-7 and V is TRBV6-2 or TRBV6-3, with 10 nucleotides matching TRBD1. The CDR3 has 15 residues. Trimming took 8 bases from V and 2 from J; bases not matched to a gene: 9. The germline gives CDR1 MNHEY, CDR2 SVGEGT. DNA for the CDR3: TGTGCCAGCGGAAGGGGACAGGGGTCGACCTACGAGCAGTACTTC. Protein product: CASGRGQGSTYEQYF.

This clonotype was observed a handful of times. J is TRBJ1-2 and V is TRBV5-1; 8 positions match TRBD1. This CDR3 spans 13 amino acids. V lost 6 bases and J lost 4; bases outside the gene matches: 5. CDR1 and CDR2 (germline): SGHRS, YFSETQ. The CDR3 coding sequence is TGCGCCAGCACCCCAGGGGGCGGCTATGGCTACACCTTC. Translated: CASTPGGGYGYTF. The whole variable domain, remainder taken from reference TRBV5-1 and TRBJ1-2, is KAGVTQTPRYLIKTRGQQVTLSCSPISGHRSVSWYQQTPGQGLQFLFEYFSETQRNKGNFPGRFSGRQFSNSRSEMNVSTLELGDSALYLCASTPGGGYGYTFGSGTRLTVV.

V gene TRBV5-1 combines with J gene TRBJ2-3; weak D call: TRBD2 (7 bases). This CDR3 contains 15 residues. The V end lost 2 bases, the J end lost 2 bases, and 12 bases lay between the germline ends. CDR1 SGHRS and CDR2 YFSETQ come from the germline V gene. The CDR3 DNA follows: TGCGCCAGCAGCTTCGTGGGGGGGCTCACAGATACGCAGTATTTT. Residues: CASSFVGGLTDTQYF. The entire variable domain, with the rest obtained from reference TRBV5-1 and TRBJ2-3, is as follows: KAGVTQTPRYLIKTRGQQVTLSCSPISGHRSVSWYQQTPGQGLQFLFEYFSETQRNKGNFPGRFSGRQFSNSRSEMNVSTLELGDSALYLCASSFVGGLTDTQYFGPGTRLTVL.

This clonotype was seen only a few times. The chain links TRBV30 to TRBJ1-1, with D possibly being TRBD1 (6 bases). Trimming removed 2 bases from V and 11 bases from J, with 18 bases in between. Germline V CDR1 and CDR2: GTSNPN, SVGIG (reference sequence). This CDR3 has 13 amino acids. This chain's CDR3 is CAWSSGVSVQAFF. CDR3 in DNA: TGTGCCTGGAGTTCAGGGGTGTCGGTTCAGGCTTTCTTT.

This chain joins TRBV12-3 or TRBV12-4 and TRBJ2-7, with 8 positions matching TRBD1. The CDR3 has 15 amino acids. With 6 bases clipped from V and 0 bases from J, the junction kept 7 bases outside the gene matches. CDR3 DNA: TGTGCCAGCAGACAGGGACAGGCGAGCTCCTACGAGCAGTACTTC. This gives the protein CASRQGQASSYEQYF.

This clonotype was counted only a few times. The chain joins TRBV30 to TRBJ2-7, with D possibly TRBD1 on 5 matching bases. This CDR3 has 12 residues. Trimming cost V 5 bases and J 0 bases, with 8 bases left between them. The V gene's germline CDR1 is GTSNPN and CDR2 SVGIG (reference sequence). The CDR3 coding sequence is TGTGCCTGGGCAGGGCGCTCCTACGAGCAGTACTTC. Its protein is CAWAGRSYEQYF.

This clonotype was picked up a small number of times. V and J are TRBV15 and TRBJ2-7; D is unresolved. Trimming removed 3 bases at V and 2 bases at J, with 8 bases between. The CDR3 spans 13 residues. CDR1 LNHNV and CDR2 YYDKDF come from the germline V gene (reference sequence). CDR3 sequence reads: CATSRSSAYEQYF. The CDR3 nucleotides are TGTGCCACCAGCAGGAGCTCCGCCTACGAGCAGTACTTC.

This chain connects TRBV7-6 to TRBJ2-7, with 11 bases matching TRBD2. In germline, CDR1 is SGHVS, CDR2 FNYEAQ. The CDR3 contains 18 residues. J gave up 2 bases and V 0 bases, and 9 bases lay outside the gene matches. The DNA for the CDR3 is TGTGCCAGCAGCTTAGCCCGACCTAGCGGGGGGACTACCTACGAGCAGTACTTC. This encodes CASSLARPSGGTTYEQYF.

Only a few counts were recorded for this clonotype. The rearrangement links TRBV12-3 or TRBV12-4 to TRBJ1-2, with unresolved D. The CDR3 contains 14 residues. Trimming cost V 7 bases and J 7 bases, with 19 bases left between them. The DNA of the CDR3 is TGTGCCAGCACGGATTCGGCCCTTCATCGTGGCTACACCTTC. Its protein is CASTDSALHRGYTF.

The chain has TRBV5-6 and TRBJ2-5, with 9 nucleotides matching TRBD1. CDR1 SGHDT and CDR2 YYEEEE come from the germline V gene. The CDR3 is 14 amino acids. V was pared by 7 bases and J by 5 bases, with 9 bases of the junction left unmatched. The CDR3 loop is CASDNRGLSETQYF. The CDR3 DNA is TGTGCCAGCGATAACAGGGGGCTATCTGAGACCCAGTACTTC.

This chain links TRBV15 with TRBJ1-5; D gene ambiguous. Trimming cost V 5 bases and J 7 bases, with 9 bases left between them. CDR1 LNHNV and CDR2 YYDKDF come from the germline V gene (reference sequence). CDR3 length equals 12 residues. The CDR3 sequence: CATSRGLQPQHF. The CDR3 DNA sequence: TGTGCCACCAGCCGAGGATTACAGCCCCAGCATTTT.

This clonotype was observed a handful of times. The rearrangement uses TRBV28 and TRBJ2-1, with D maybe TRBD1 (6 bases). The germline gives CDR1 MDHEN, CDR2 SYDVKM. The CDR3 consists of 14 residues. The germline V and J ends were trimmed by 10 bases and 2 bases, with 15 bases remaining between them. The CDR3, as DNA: TGTGCCACTCGGGACATATTAACCTACAATGAGCAGTTCTTC. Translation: CATRDILTYNEQFF.

The CDR3 DNA reads as TGTGCCAGCAGCCTAGGGCCAGCGACTGCCAGGGAGACCCAGTACTTC. Translation: CASSLGPATARETQYF. V and J are TRBV7-8 and TRBJ2-5; D uncertain. The CDR3 has 16 residues. Germline V CDR1 and CDR2: SGHVS, FQNEAQ. Trimming pared 5 bases from V and 5 bases from J, leaving 21 bases between.

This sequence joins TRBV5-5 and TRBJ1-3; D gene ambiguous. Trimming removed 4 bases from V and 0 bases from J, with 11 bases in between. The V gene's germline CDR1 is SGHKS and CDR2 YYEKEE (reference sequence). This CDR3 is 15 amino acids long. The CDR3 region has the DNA TGTGCCAGCAGCGAACTGGGGAACTCTGGAAACACCATATATTTT. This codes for CASSELGNSGNTIYF.

The chain's CDR3 is CASSSEGATTEAFF. Here the CDR3 DNA reads TGCGCCAGCAGTTCCGAGGGGGCAACCACTGAAGCTTTCTTT. This chain joins TRBV5-1 and TRBJ1-1; 7 bases fit TRBD1. Per germline, CDR1 SGHRS and CDR2 YFSETQ. V gave up 5 bases and J gave up 4 bases; unmatched junction bases: 8. The CDR3 length is 14 residues.